Listed here is a single T cell receptor beta chain. The antigen is not known. Assay: immunoSEQ multiplex PCR; the TCRdb copy retains only in-frame clones and omits some. The sample has 110,000 to 150,000 clones; more than 90% are singletons. The source of the sample is a study of T cell responses to AZD1222 COVID-19 vaccine. This CDR3 comprises 14 residues. Trimming cost V 4 bases and J 7 bases, with 16 bases left between them. The germline CDR1 and CDR2 sequences are SGHDT and YYEEEE. Study observations and caveats: Clonal diversity may have been underestimated, and the donors were mostly white British, with more females than males. At 160-218 and 743-854, vaccine-associated CD4 TCRs were dominant, and they spanned spike. Targeting of unmutated variant regions was reportedly seen in nearly half of spike-specific TCRs.

The specimen was peripheral blood, collected on day 0 of AZD1222 vaccination. This chain uses TRBV5-6 with TRBJ2-3; the D gene is possibly TRBD2 (5 bases). The clonotype originates from an adult in good health. CDR3 protein: CASSPGKPGNTQYF. In DNA form, the CDR3 reads TGTGCCAGCAGCCCGGGGAAGCCTGGGAATACGCAGTATTTT.